What follows is one T cell receptor beta chain and its context. The target antigen is unknown. Germline V gene sequence: CDR1 LNHDA, CDR2 SQIVND (reference sequence). V shed 3 bases, J shed 2 bases, and the junction held 5 bases outside the gene matches. The CDR3 is 15 amino acids. The sample comes from a study of persistence of HIV-infected CD4 T cells. Cells were stimulated with CMV-infected fibroblast lysates at about 9.4 ug/mL. Memory cells lacking CD40L and CD69 with high CD45RO were sorted. The immunoSEQ assay was version 4, run in survey mode. Generated by immunoSEQ multiplex PCR, the TCRdb table keeps only in-frame clones and is missing some. Here the sample spans around 28,000 clones, about 80% being singletons.

This TCR was sampled from an adult woman with HIV who was CMV-seropositive. The rearrangement links TRBV19 to TRBJ1-2, with 8 bases lining up with TRBD1. The sequencing used CD4+ T cells sorted from PBMCs after approximately 19-hour stimulation, collected from a patient who received antiretroviral therapy. The chain's CDR3 is CASSMSRGRNYGYTF. In DNA form, the CDR3 reads TGTGCCAGTAGTATGAGCAGGGGGCGCAACTATGGCTACACCTTC.